Listed below are T cell receptor beta chains from one sample, sequenced in a study of circulating CD8 cells and anti-PD-1 response in melanoma. TCRdb reprocessed the reads with MiXCR, giving one entry per CDR3 protein. Here the sample spans fewer than 2,000 distinct CDR3 sequences, 9% to 9.5% being singletons. The sequenced sample was CD8+ T cells from PBMCs, obtained at baseline or after one month of anti-PD-1 therapy (not recorded which). These TCRs come from a human donor with melanoma. Each CDR3 is given with its conserved first and last residue. Each record gives: V gene, clone size, J gene, D gene, CDR3 DNA, CDR3 protein. A D gene is named only where the DNA matches it firmly. Size is omitted from some rows. Given values are once, few, many or a class for expanded clones.

V gene: TRBV4-3
clone size: medium-sized
J gene: TRBJ2-3
D gene: -
CDR3 DNA: TGCGCCAGCAGCCAGGGCCTCGGGGGCACAGATACGCAGTATTTT
CDR3 protein: CASSQGLGGTDTQYF

V gene: TRBV20-1
clone size: few
J gene: TRBJ1-1
D gene: TRBD1
CDR3 DNA: TGCAGTGCTAGATATCGGACAGGGGATGAAGCTTTCTTT
CDR3 protein: CSARYRTGDEAFF

V gene: TRBV18
clone size: few
J gene: TRBJ2-7
D gene: -
CDR3 DNA: TGTGCCAGCTCACCACCTCCAGGCTGGGCCTCCTACGAGCAGTACTTC
CDR3 protein: CASSPPPGWASYEQYF

V gene: TRBV14
clone size: medium-sized
J gene: TRBJ2-1
D gene: TRBD2
CDR3 DNA: TGTGCCAGCAGCCACTACGGGACTAGCGGTAACAATGAGCAGTTCTTC
CDR3 protein: CASSHYGTSGNNEQFF

V gene: TRBV11-3
clone size: few
J gene: TRBJ2-1
D gene: -
CDR3 DNA: TGTGCCAGCAGCCCCCAGGGGGGAGCCTACAATGAGCAGTTCTTC
CDR3 protein: CASSPQGGAYNEQFF

V gene: TRBV28
clone size: medium-sized
J gene: TRBJ2-3
D gene: TRBD1
CDR3 DNA: TGTGCCAGCAGGACCTTAATGGGACAGGGAACAGATACGCAGTATTTT
CDR3 protein: CASRTLMGQGTDTQYF

V gene: TRBV19
clone size: large
J gene: TRBJ2-1
D gene: -
CDR3 DNA: TGTGCCAGTAGTGCAGGGGGGGGCGCTTACAATGAGCAGTTCTTC
CDR3 protein: CASSAGGGAYNEQFF

V gene: TRBV7-3
clone size: medium-sized
J gene: TRBJ2-5
D gene: TRBD2
CDR3 DNA: TGTGCCAGCAGCCTAGCGGGGACTGGGGAGACCCAGTACTTC
CDR3 protein: CASSLAGTGETQYF

V gene: TRBV4-1
clone size: medium-sized
J gene: TRBJ1-1
D gene: -
CDR3 DNA: TGCGCCAGCAGCCAAGATCTTCCAAACACTGAAGCTTTCTTT
CDR3 protein: CASSQDLPNTEAFF

V gene: TRBV5-8
clone size: large
J gene: TRBJ1-4
D gene: -
CDR3 DNA: TGTGCCAGCAGCTTGGGGACCCTAGCGGGACCGGGCGAAAAACTGTTTTTT
CDR3 protein: CASSLGTLAGPGEKLFF

V gene: TRBV25-1
clone size: medium-sized
J gene: TRBJ1-4
D gene: -
CDR3 DNA: TGTGCCAGCAGTGAAGGTAGTGAGGGCGGAAATGAAAAACTGTTTTTT
CDR3 protein: CASSEGSEGGNEKLFF

V gene: TRBV29-1
clone size: large
J gene: TRBJ1-2
D gene: -
CDR3 DNA: TGCAGCGCCTCAGGGGCGCTCGGCTACACCTTC
CDR3 protein: CSASGALGYTF

V gene: TRBV20-1
clone size: large
J gene: TRBJ2-2
D gene: TRBD1
CDR3 DNA: TGCAGTGCCGGGACAGGGGGGGCCGGGGAGCTGTTTTTT
CDR3 protein: CSAGTGGAGELFF

V gene: TRBV5-5
clone size: few
J gene: TRBJ1-5
D gene: -
CDR3 DNA: TGTGCCAGCAGCTTGAGCCCCCCAGGGAAGTCGGATCAGCCCCAGCATTTT
CDR3 protein: CASSLSPPGKSDQPQHF

V gene: TRBV19
clone size: -
J gene: TRBJ2-7
D gene: -
CDR3 DNA: TGTGCCAGTAGTATAGGGACGGCGACCGAGCAGTACTTC
CDR3 protein: CASSIGTATEQYF

V gene: TRBV2
clone size: large
J gene: TRBJ2-7
D gene: -
CDR3 DNA: TGTGCCAGCAGTGGGACAGAAGACTACGAGCAGTACTTC
CDR3 protein: CASSGTEDYEQYF

V gene: TRBV12-3/TRBV12-4
clone size: medium-sized
J gene: TRBJ1-1
D gene: TRBD1
CDR3 DNA: TGTGCCAGCAGTCAGGGGGCGGGTGGCACTGAAGCTTTCTTT
CDR3 protein: CASSQGAGGTEAFF

V gene: TRBV7-2
clone size: large
J gene: TRBJ2-7
D gene: TRBD2
CDR3 DNA: TGTGCCAGCAGCTCCCGGTGGGGGGGTAACTACGAGCAGTACTTC
CDR3 protein: CASSSRWGGNYEQYF

V gene: TRBV5-4
clone size: medium-sized
J gene: TRBJ2-3
D gene: TRBD2
CDR3 DNA: TGTGCCAGCAGCTTTAGCGGGGGTAGCACAGATACGCAGTATTTT
CDR3 protein: CASSFSGGSTDTQYF

V gene: TRBV27
clone size: medium-sized
J gene: TRBJ2-7
D gene: -
CDR3 DNA: TGTGCCAGCGGATTCTACGAGCAGTACTTC
CDR3 protein: CASGFYEQYF

V gene: TRBV6-5
clone size: medium-sized
J gene: TRBJ2-1
D gene: -
CDR3 DNA: TGTGCCAGCAATTTTTTTGCCAGCTCCTACAATGAGCAGTTCTTC
CDR3 protein: CASNFFASSYNEQFF

V gene: TRBV7-3
clone size: medium-sized
J gene: TRBJ2-7
D gene: -
CDR3 DNA: TGTGCCAGCAGCAATGGAGTGGGGGGCACCTACGAGCAGTACTTC
CDR3 protein: CASSNGVGGTYEQYF

V gene: TRBV27
clone size: medium-sized
J gene: TRBJ1-2
D gene: -
CDR3 DNA: TGTGCCAGCAGTTTATCGGGGCAGGCGAATGACTATGGCTACACCTTC
CDR3 protein: CASSLSGQANDYGYTF

V gene: TRBV7-7
clone size: medium-sized
J gene: TRBJ2-2
D gene: -
CDR3 DNA: TGTGCTAGCAGCTCCGGGGGGCCCGGGGAGCTGTTTTTT
CDR3 protein: CASSSGGPGELFF

V gene: TRBV29-1
clone size: few
J gene: TRBJ1-1
D gene: TRBD1
CDR3 DNA: TGCAGCGTGACAGGGGGATCTTCTGAAGCTTTCTTT
CDR3 protein: CSVTGGSSEAFF

V gene: TRBV20-1
clone size: -
J gene: TRBJ2-7
D gene: -
CDR3 DNA: TGCAGTGCTAGAGATTTAGGTTACGAGCAGTACTTC
CDR3 protein: CSARDLGYEQYF

V gene: TRBV11-3
clone size: medium-sized
J gene: TRBJ1-5
D gene: -
CDR3 DNA: TGTGCCAGCAGCCTCGGGGACGGATTAAATCAGCCCCAGCATTTT
CDR3 protein: CASSLGDGLNQPQHF

V gene: TRBV24-1
clone size: medium-sized
J gene: TRBJ2-1
D gene: -
CDR3 DNA: TGTGCCACCCGGAGTTTGACTAATGAGCAGTTCTTC
CDR3 protein: CATRSLTNEQFF

V gene: TRBV19
clone size: medium-sized
J gene: TRBJ2-1
D gene: -
CDR3 DNA: TGTGGGTCTCGGTCCCCTCTCTACAATGAGCAGTTCTTC
CDR3 protein: CGSRSPLYNEQFF

V gene: TRBV27
clone size: medium-sized
J gene: TRBJ2-2
D gene: -
CDR3 DNA: TGTGCCAGCAGTTTTGGGTTGGCCGGGGAGCTGTTTTTT
CDR3 protein: CASSFGLAGELFF

V gene: TRBV9
clone size: -
J gene: TRBJ2-1
D gene: TRBD2
CDR3 DNA: TGTGCCAGCAGCGTTTTTAGCGGGGGAGCAGGGGACAATGAGCAGTTCTTC
CDR3 protein: CASSVFSGGAGDNEQFF

V gene: TRBV19
clone size: few
J gene: TRBJ1-2
D gene: -
CDR3 DNA: TGTGCCAGTAGTAACGGGATTTACTATGGCTACACCTTC
CDR3 protein: CASSNGIYYGYTF

V gene: TRBV19
clone size: -
J gene: TRBJ1-2
D gene: -
CDR3 DNA: TGTGCCAGTAGTATAGACGGTTCGGCAGCCCAGGTGGACTATGGCTACACCTTC
CDR3 protein: CASSIDGSAAQVDYGYTF

V gene: TRBV19
clone size: large
J gene: TRBJ1-1
D gene: -
CDR3 DNA: TGTGCCAGTAGTATAGTAGCGGGTATGAACACTGAAGCTTTCTTT
CDR3 protein: CASSIVAGMNTEAFF

V gene: TRBV30
clone size: few
J gene: TRBJ1-1
D gene: -
CDR3 DNA: TGTGCCTGGAGTGAGGAGAACACTGAAGCTTTCTTT
CDR3 protein: CAWSEENTEAFF

V gene: TRBV2
clone size: large
J gene: TRBJ1-1
D gene: TRBD1
CDR3 DNA: TGTGCCTTCCGGGACAGTAACACTGAAGCTTTCTTT
CDR3 protein: CAFRDSNTEAFF

V gene: TRBV19
clone size: medium-sized
J gene: TRBJ1-1
D gene: -
CDR3 DNA: TGTGCCAGTAGTATATATTCAGGGGACACTGAAGCTTTCTTT
CDR3 protein: CASSIYSGDTEAFF

V gene: TRBV7-2
clone size: medium-sized
J gene: TRBJ2-3
D gene: -
CDR3 DNA: TGTGCCAGCAGCCCCGTCGGTCAGGGAGATACGCAGTATTTT
CDR3 protein: CASSPVGQGDTQYF

V gene: TRBV12-5
clone size: large
J gene: TRBJ2-2
D gene: TRBD1
CDR3 DNA: TGTGCTAGTGGTGCCCCCCCGACAGGGTTGGAGGCCGGGGAGCTGTTTTTT
CDR3 protein: CASGAPPTGLEAGELFF

V gene: TRBV6-2/TRBV6-3
clone size: large
J gene: TRBJ2-7
D gene: -
CDR3 DNA: TGTGCCAGCAGTTACTGGGGGGGCGTCGGAGACGAGCAGTACTTC
CDR3 protein: CASSYWGGVGDEQYF

V gene: TRBV13
clone size: medium-sized
J gene: TRBJ2-7
D gene: -
CDR3 DNA: TGTGCCAGCACCTGGACAGGTTGGGGGGACGAGCAGTACTTC
CDR3 protein: CASTWTGWGDEQYF

V gene: TRBV4-3
clone size: medium-sized
J gene: TRBJ1-1
D gene: -
CDR3 DNA: TGCGCCAGCAGCACGGGGGGAGGGAACACTGAAGCTTTCTTT
CDR3 protein: CASSTGGGNTEAFF

V gene: TRBV19
clone size: medium-sized
J gene: TRBJ2-2
D gene: TRBD2
CDR3 DNA: TGTGCCAGTAGTACAACTAGCGGGGTATTGGCCGGGGAGCTGTTTTTT
CDR3 protein: CASSTTSGVLAGELFF

V gene: TRBV7-8
clone size: medium-sized
J gene: TRBJ2-1
D gene: -
CDR3 DNA: TGTGCCAGCAGCTTAGAGTCTCTTTACCTATACAATGAGCAGTTCTTC
CDR3 protein: CASSLESLYLYNEQFF

V gene: TRBV30
clone size: -
J gene: TRBJ1-1
D gene: -
CDR3 DNA: TGTGCCTGGAGTGAGGGGACCAACACTGAAGCTTTCTTT
CDR3 protein: CAWSEGTNTEAFF